In its sample, the clone carrying this T cell receptor beta chain was seen a few times. Repertoires were generated with immunoSEQ multiplex PCR, while TCRdb's copy carries only in-frame clones and drops some. The sample holds 54,000 or so clones; over 70% are singletons and the top ten take about 3%. The CDR3 covers 15 residues. CDR1 and CDR2 (germline): SGHKS, YYEKEE (reference sequence). Trimming pared 1 base from V and 3 bases from J, leaving 13 bases between. The sample is drawn from a study of blood T cell repertoires in COVID-19. Whole-study context: PBMCs, B-cell-depleted T cells, or T cells were the source of the cDNA or gDNA that made up the material.

This clonotype was obtained from a human donor in a cohort sampled during active COVID-19. The chain recombines TRBV5-5 with TRBJ1-2; D gene ambiguous. The sample taken for sequencing was peripheral blood. CDR3 residues: CASSLYWRSDYGYTF. CDR3 DNA sequence: TGTGCCAGCAGCTTGTATTGGAGATCCGACTATGGCTACACCTTC.